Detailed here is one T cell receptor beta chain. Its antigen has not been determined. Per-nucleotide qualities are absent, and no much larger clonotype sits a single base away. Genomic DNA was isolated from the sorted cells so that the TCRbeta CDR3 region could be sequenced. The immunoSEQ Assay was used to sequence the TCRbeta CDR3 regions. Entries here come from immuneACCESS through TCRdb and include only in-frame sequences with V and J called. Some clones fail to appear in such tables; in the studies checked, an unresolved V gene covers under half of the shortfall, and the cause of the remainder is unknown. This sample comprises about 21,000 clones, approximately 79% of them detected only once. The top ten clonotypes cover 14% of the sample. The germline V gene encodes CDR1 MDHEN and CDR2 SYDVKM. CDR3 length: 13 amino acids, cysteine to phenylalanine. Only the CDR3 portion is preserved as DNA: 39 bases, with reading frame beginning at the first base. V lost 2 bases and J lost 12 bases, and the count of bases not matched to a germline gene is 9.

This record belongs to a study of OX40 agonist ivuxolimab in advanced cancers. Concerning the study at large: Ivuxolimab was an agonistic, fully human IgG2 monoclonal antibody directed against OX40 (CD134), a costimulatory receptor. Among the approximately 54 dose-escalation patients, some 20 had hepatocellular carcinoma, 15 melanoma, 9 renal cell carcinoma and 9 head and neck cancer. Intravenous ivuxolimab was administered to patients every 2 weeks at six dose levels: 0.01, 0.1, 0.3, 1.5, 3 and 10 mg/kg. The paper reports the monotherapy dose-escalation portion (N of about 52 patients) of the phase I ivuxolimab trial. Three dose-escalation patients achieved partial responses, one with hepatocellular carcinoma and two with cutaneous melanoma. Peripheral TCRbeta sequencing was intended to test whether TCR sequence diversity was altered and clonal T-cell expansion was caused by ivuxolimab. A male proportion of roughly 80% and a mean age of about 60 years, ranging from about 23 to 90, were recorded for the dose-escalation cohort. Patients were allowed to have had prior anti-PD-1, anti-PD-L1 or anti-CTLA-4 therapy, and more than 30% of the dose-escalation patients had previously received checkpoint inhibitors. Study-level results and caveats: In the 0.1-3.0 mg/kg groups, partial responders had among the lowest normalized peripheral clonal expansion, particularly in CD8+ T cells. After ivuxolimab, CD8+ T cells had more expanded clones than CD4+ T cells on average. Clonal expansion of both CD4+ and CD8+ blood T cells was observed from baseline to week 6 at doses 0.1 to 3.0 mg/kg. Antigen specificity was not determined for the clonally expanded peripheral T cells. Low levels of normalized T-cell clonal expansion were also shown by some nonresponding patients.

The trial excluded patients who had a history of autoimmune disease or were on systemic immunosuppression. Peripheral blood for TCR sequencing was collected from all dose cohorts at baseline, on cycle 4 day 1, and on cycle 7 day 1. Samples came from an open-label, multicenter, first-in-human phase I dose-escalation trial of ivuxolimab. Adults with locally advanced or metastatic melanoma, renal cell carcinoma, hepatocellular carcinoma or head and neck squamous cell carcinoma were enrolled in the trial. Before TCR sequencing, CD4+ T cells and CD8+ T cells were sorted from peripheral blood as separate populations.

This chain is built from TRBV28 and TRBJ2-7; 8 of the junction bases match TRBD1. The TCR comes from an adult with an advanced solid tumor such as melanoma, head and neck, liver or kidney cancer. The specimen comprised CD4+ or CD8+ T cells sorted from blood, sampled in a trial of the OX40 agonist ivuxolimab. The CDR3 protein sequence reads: CASSLRGFGQGYF. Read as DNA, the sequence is TGTGCCAGCAGTTTAAGAGGATTTGGACAGGGGTACTTC.